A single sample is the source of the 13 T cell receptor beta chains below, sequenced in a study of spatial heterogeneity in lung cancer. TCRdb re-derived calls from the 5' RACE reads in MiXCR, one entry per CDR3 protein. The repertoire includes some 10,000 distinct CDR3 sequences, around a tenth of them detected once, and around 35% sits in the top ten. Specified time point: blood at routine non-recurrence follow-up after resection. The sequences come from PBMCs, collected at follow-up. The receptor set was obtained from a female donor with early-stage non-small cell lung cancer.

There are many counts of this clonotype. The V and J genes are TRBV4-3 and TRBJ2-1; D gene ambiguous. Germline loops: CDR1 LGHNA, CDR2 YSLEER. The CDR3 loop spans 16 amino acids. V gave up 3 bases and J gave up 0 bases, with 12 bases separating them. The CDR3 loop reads CASSQGIGDSYNEQFF. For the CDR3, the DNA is TGCGCCAGCAGCCAGGGCATTGGGGACTCCTACAATGAGCAGTTCTTC.

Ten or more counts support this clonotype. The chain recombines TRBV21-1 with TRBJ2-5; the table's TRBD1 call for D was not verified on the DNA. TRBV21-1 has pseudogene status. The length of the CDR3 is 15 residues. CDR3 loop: CASSKPGTGYETQYF. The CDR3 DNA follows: TGTGCCAGCAGCAAACCTGGGACGGGCTACGAGACCCAGTACTTC.

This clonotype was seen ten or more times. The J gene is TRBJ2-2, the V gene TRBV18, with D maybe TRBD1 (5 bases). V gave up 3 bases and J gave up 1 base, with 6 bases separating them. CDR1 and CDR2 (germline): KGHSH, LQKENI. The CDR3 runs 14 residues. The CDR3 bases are TGTGCCAGCTCACCGGACATGAACACCGGGGAGCTGTTTTTT. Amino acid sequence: CASSPDMNTGELFF.

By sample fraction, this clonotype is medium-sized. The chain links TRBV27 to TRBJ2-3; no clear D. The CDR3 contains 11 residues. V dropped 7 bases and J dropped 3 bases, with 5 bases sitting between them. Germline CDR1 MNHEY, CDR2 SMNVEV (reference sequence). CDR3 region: CASTPTDTQYF. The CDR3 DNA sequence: TGTGCCAGCACGCCGACAGATACGCAGTATTTT.

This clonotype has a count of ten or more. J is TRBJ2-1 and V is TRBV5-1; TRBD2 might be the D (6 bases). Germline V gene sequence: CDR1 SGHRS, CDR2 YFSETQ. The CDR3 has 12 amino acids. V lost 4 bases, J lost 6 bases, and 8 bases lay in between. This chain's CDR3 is CASSPGGNEQFF. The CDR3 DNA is TGCGCCAGCAGCCCCGGGGGCAATGAGCAGTTCTTC.

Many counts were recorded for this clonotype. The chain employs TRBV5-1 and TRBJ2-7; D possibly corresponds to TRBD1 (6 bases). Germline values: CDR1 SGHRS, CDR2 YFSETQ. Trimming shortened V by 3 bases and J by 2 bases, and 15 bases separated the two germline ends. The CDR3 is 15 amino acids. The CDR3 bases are TGCGCCAGCAGCTGGGACACCTCCCATACCTACGAGCAGTACTTC. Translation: CASSWDTSHTYEQYF.

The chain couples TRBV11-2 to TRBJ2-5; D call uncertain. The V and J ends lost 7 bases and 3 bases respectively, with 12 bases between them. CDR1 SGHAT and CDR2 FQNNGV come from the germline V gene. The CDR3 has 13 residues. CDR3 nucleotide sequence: TGTGCCAGCAACCAGCAGTTAGAAGAGACCCAGTACTTC. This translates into CASNQQLEETQYF.

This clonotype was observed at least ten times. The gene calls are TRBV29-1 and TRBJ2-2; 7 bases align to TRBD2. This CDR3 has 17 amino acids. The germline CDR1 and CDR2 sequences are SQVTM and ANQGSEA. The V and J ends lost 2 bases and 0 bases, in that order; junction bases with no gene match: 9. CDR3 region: CSVELHSGGSNTGELFF. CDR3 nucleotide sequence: TGCAGCGTTGAACTTCACTCGGGGGGTTCGAACACCGGGGAGCTGTTTTTT.

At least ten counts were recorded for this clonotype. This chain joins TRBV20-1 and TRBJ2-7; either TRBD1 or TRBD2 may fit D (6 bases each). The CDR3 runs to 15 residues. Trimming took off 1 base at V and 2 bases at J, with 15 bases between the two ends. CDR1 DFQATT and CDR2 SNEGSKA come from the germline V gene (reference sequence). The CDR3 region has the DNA TGCAGTGCTAGAGCGGCGGAGGGGGAAGCCTACGAGCAGTACTTC. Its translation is CSARAAEGEAYEQYF.

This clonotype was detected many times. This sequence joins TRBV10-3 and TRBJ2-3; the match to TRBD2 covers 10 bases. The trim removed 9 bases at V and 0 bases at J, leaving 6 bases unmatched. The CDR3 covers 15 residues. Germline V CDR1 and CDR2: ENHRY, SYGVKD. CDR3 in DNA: TGTGCCATTCAAGCGGGGGGGATTAGCACAGATACGCAGTATTTT. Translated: CAIQAGGISTDTQYF.

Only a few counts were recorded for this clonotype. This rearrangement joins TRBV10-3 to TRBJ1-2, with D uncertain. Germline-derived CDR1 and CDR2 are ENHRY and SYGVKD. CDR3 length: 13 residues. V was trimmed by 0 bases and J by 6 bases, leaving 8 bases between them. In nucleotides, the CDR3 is TGTGCCATCAGTGAGTCGAAGCGGGATGGCTACACCTTC. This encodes CAISESKRDGYTF.

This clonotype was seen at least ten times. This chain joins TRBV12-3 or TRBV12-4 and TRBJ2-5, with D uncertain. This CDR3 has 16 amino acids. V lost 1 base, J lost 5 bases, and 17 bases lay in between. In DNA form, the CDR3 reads TGTGCCAGCAGTTTAGGGACCCTCCTAGAATGGGAGACCCAGTACTTC. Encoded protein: CASSLGTLLEWETQYF.

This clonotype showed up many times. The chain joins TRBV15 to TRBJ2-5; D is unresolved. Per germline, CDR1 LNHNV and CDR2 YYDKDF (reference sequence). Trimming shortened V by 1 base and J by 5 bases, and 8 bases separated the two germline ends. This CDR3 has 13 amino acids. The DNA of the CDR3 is TGTGCCACCAGCAGAGGGGTTCTGGAGACCCAGTACTTC. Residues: CATSRGVLETQYF.